These 8 T cell receptor beta chains came from one sample sequenced in a study of T cell responses to AZD1222 COVID-19 vaccine. Measured with immunoSEQ multiplex PCR; TCRdb has only the in-frame clones, and not every one. Of about 100,000 clones listed, 85% to 90% are singletons. Material: peripheral blood, obtained on day 0 of AZD1222 vaccination. The receptors derive from an adult in good health.

The chain couples TRBV12-3 or TRBV12-4 to TRBJ1-2, with no clear D. CDR3 size: 12 residues. V gave up 7 bases and J gave up 4 bases, with 10 bases separating them. Here the CDR3 reads CASNRQSYGYTF. The CDR3 nucleotides are TGTGCCAGCAACCGGCAGAGCTATGGCTACACCTTC.

The DNA for the CDR3 is TGTGCCAGCAGCCGAGGGACGGGCTACGAGCAGTACTTC. It yields the protein CASSRGTGYEQYF. This chain joins TRBV11-3 and TRBJ2-7, with D possibly being TRBD1 or TRBD2 (5 bases each). V was trimmed by 5 bases and J by 3 bases, leaving 11 bases between them. Germline CDR1 reads SGHNT; CDR2 reads YENEEA. The CDR3 runs 13 residues. The complete variable domain, with remaining parts taken from reference TRBV11-3 and TRBJ2-7, reads EAGVVQSPRYKIIEKKQPVAFWCNPISGHNTLYWYLQNLGQGPELLIRYENEEAVDDSQLPKDRFSAERLKGVDSTLKIQPAELGDSAVYLCASSRGTGYEQYFGPGTRLTVT.

V gene TRBV5-1 combines with J gene TRBJ2-3; possible D gene TRBD2, 6 bases. In germline, CDR1 is SGHRS, CDR2 YFSETQ. This CDR3 is built from 15 residues. Trimming pared 1 base from V and 2 bases from J, leaving 11 bases between. In nucleotides, the CDR3 is TGCGCCAGCAGCTTGTGGCGGGACCCCACAGATACGCAGTATTTT. This codes for CASSLWRDPTDTQYF.

The rearrangement links TRBV11-1 to TRBJ2-2; D remains unclear. The CDR3 is made up of 15 amino acids. Trimming cost V 4 bases and J 4 bases, with 13 bases left between them. Germline-derived CDR1 and CDR2 are SGHAT and FQDESV (reference sequence). The CDR3 bases are TGTGCCAGCAGCTATCGGAGCCGAGGCACCGGGGAGCTGTTTTTT. Translation: CASSYRSRGTGELFF.

This chain uses TRBV5-1 with TRBJ1-4, with 10 positions matching TRBD1. Germline CDR1 reads SGHRS; CDR2 reads YFSETQ. The CDR3 length is 18 residues. V lost 4 bases and J lost 8; bases outside the gene matches: 17. The CDR3 DNA reads as TGCGCCAGCAGCACCGGACAGGGGGGTCGTGCCATCGAAGAAAAACTGTTTTTT. Encoded protein: CASSTGQGGRAIEEKLFF.

Comments on this clone: The same CDR3 arises from other DNA sequences in this sample as well. The V gene is TRBV3-1 (or the pseudogene TRBV3-2), the J gene TRBJ1-2; D remains unclear. V lost 0 bases and J 8 bases, leaving 10 bases between the germline ends. The CDR3 is made up of 13 amino acids. Germline CDR1 reads LGHDT; CDR2 reads YNNKEL (reference sequence). The CDR3 bases are TGTGCCAGCAGCCAAGAGGGGAGGTACGGCTACACCTTC. Protein sequence: CASSQEGRYGYTF.

This clone came up once. This chain uses TRBV2 with TRBJ2-7, with TRBD1 matching over 8 bases. The CDR3 runs 12 residues. CDR1 is SNHLY and CDR2 is FYNNEI in the germline V gene. The V and J ends lost 8 bases and 3 bases, in that order; junction bases with no gene match: 3. CDR3 sequence (DNA): TGTGCCAGCGGACAGGGCGGCTACGAGCAGTACTTC. This encodes CASGQGGYEQYF. Together with reference TRBV2 and TRBJ2-7, the CDR3 gives the full variable domain: EPEVTQTPSHQVTQMGQEVILRCVPISNHLYFYWYRQILGQKVEFLVSFYNNEISEKSEIFDDQFSVERPDGSNFTLKIRSTKLEDSAMYFCASGQGGYEQYFGPGTRLTVT.

This sequence joins TRBV20-1 and TRBJ2-3; D is unresolved. The germline V and J ends were trimmed by 5 bases and 8 bases, with 8 bases remaining between them. From germline, CDR1 is DFQATT and CDR2 SNEGSKA (reference sequence). The CDR3 is 10 amino acids. In nucleotides, the CDR3 is TGCAGTGCTTTATACGGTACGCAGTATTTT. Translation gives CSALYGTQYF.